Below are 15 T cell receptor beta chains sequenced from a single sample in a study of cytomegalovirus exposure and HLA in healthy donors. The data were produced by immunoSEQ multiplex PCR, yet TCRdb's version contains in-frame clones alone and is incomplete. The profile shows tens of thousands of clones, just under 95% of them singletons. Sequencing used PBMCs. Source of these receptors: a woman under 30 in good health and CMV-seropositive.

J is TRBJ2-1 and V is TRBV18; a weak D match, TRBD1 (6 bases). CDR3 length equals 17 residues. The ends were cut back, 0 bases at V and 5 bases at J, with 17 bases in the middle. Germline V gene lookup returns CDR1 KGHSH and CDR2 LQKENI. The CDR3 DNA sequence: TGTGCCAGCTCACCACCCGGGACACGAATTGGAGACAATGAGCAGTTCTTC. Protein: CASSPPGTRIGDNEQFF.

This clone is a singleton in its sample. CDR3 nucleotides: TGCAGTGCTAGAGGTCCCCTAATAGCTTTCTTT. As protein: CSARGPLIAFF. V usage is TRBV20-1 and J usage is TRBJ1-1, with D uncertain. Germline V gene data show CDR1 as DFQATT and CDR2 as SNEGSKA (reference sequence). V lost 1 base and J 10 bases, leaving 10 bases between the germline ends. This CDR3 region has 11 residues.

In this sample, this clone turned up a few times. The rearrangement uses TRBV6-6 and TRBJ1-1, with D perhaps matching TRBD1 (6 bases). The CDR3 runs 12 residues. The V and J ends lost 6 bases and 7 bases respectively, with 12 bases between them. CDR1 and CDR2 from the germline V gene are MNHNY and SVGAGI (reference sequence). The CDR3 DNA follows: TGTGCCAGCAGCTACGGACAGAATGAAGCTTTCTTT. This encodes CASSYGQNEAFF.

V usage is TRBV6-5 and J usage is TRBJ1-2, with D tentatively TRBD1 (5 bases). V gave up 7 bases and J gave up 8 bases, with 14 bases separating them. Looked up from germline, CDR1 is MNHEY and CDR2 is SVGAGI. This CDR3 contains 12 residues. The CDR3 here is CASTLGAGGYTF. DNA of the CDR3: TGTGCCAGCACCCTCGGGGCGGGAGGCTACACCTTC.

The chain combines TRBV9 with TRBJ2-1; 9 nucleotides agree with TRBD1. After removal of 4 bases from V and 8 bases from J, the junction contained 7 bases not matched to a gene. Germline CDR1 and CDR2: SGDLS and YYNGEE. CDR3 size: 14 residues. The CDR3 loop reads CASSPGTGNDEQFF. CDR3 nucleotides: TGTGCCAGCAGCCCAGGGACAGGGAACGATGAGCAGTTCTTC.

The V call is TRBV2, the J call TRBJ2-3, with D tentatively TRBD2 (6 bases). The CDR3 is 15 amino acids. Germline-derived CDR1 and CDR2 are SNHLY and FYNNEI. The ends were cut back, 2 bases at V and 6 bases at J, with 15 bases in the middle. For the CDR3, the DNA is TGTGCCAGCAGTGAATTTGGAGGGATGGGCGATACGCAGTATTTT. It translates to CASSEFGGMGDTQYF.

V is TRBV6-5 and J is TRBJ1-2, with D perhaps TRBD1 (6 bases). Germline V gene lookup returns CDR1 MNHEY and CDR2 SVGAGI. The ends were cut back, 6 bases at V and 4 bases at J, with 15 bases in the middle. This CDR3 is built from 14 residues. The CDR3 sequence is CASSKTTGTYGYTF. CDR3 nucleotides: TGTGCCAGCAGCAAAACGACAGGAACCTATGGCTACACCTTC.

The rearrangement uses TRBV11-2 and TRBJ2-7, with 7 bases fitting TRBD1. The germline gives CDR1 SGHAT, CDR2 FQNNGV. The CDR3 contains 15 residues. Trimming at V came to 3 bases and at J to 2 bases, leaving 7 bases not matched to a gene. The CDR3 protein is CASSFNQGVPYEQYF. The CDR3 DNA reads as TGTGCCAGCAGCTTTAACCAGGGGGTTCCCTACGAGCAGTACTTC.

The rearrangement joins TRBV5-1 to TRBJ1-2; D uncertain. The CDR3 extends over 15 amino acids. Germline CDR1 SGHRS, CDR2 YFSETQ. Trimming shortened V by 1 base and J by 3 bases, and 13 bases separated the two germline ends. The CDR3 DNA sequence: TGCGCCAGCAGCTTGACAACAGAACCTCACTATGGCTACACCTTC. This codes for CASSLTTEPHYGYTF.

This clone was detected once. The chain employs TRBV2 and TRBJ2-1, with a possible D match to TRBD2 (6 bases). The V and J ends lost 6 bases and 9 bases respectively, with 18 bases between them. This CDR3 region has 14 residues. CDR1 and CDR2 from the germline V gene are SNHLY and FYNNEI. Here the CDR3 reads CASSYIGTSGEQFF. CDR3 sequence (DNA): TGTGCCAGCAGCTACATCGGGACTTCGGGTGAGCAGTTCTTC.

This sequence joins TRBV19 and TRBJ1-5; TRBD1 agrees at 8 bases. Trimming removed 8 bases from V and 5 bases from J; junction bases left unmatched: 5. The CDR3 loop spans 13 amino acids. Germline V lookup: CDR1 LNHDA, CDR2 SQIVND (reference sequence). The CDR3 DNA reads TGTGCCAGTTCTGACAGGGGAGATCAGCCCCAGCATTTT. Its protein product is CASSDRGDQPQHF.

The chain has TRBV18 and TRBJ1-1; D is uncertain. The CDR3 is 16 residues long. Germline CDR1 reads KGHSH; CDR2 reads LQKENI. The germline V and J ends were trimmed by 4 bases and 4 bases, with 19 bases remaining between them. DNA of the CDR3: TGTGCCAGCTCACTAGAATACTCCGGGATTGGCACTGAAGCTTTCTTT. Encoded protein: CASSLEYSGIGTEAFF.

This clone has more than one count but fewer than ten. The rearrangement uses TRBV7-6 and TRBJ2-5, with D maybe TRBD1 (6 bases). Trimming pared 5 bases from V and 4 bases from J, leaving 20 bases between. This CDR3 comprises 16 residues. Germline V gene sequence: CDR1 SGHVS, CDR2 FNYEAQ. CDR3: CASSRSSLGGVETQYF. CDR3 sequence (DNA): TGTGCCAGCAGCCGCTCATCTCTAGGGGGAGTAGAGACCCAGTACTTC. The full variable domain, rest sourced from reference TRBV7-6 and TRBJ2-5, is GAGVSQSPRYKVTKRGQDVALRCDPISGHVSLYWYRQALGQGPEFLTYFNYEAQQDKSGLPNDRFSAERPEGSISTLTIQRTEQRDSAMYRCASSRSSLGGVETQYFGPGTRLLVL.

V is TRBV6-5 and J is TRBJ1-4; D not resolved. The germline V gene has CDR1 MNHEY and CDR2 SVGAGI. V lost 2 bases and J 5 bases, leaving 6 bases between the germline ends. The CDR3 is made up of 13 amino acids. CDR3 region: CASSYDRNEKLFF. The CDR3 DNA reads TGTGCCAGCAGTTACGATCGGAATGAAAAACTGTTTTTT.

The CDR3 loop is CAISLAPYNEQFF. The CDR3, as DNA: TGTGCCATCAGCCTAGCGCCATACAATGAGCAGTTCTTC. The V call is TRBV30, the J call TRBJ2-1; a weak D match, TRBD2 (6 bases). CDR1 GTSNPN and CDR2 SVGIG come from the germline V gene (reference sequence). The CDR3 runs to 13 residues. Trimming stripped 8 bases from V and 4 bases from J, with 15 bases between.